The source of this T cell receptor beta chain is a study of blood T cell repertoires in COVID-19. About the study: COVID-19 samples, acute and convalescent, were from the United States, Italy and Spain. In each case, the material was cDNA or gDNA derived from T cells, B-cell-depleted T cells, or PBMCs.

TCRdb's table, derived via immunoSEQ multiplex PCR, lists solely in-frame clones and lacks some. This sample yields approximately 280,000 clones, of which roughly 89% are seen a single time; about 4.2% belongs to the top ten. CDR1 is ENHRY and CDR2 is SYGVKD in the germline V gene. V was shortened by 10 bases and J by 4 bases, with 7 bases between the two germline ends. The CDR3 contains 11 residues. V and J are TRBV10-3 and TRBJ2-2, with unresolved D. This sequence was found in a man in his forties with acute or convalescent COVID-19. The sequencing sample was made of peripheral blood. CDR3 in DNA: TGTGCCACCCAGGTCACCGGGGAGCTGTTTTTT. Translated, it gives CATQVTGELFF.